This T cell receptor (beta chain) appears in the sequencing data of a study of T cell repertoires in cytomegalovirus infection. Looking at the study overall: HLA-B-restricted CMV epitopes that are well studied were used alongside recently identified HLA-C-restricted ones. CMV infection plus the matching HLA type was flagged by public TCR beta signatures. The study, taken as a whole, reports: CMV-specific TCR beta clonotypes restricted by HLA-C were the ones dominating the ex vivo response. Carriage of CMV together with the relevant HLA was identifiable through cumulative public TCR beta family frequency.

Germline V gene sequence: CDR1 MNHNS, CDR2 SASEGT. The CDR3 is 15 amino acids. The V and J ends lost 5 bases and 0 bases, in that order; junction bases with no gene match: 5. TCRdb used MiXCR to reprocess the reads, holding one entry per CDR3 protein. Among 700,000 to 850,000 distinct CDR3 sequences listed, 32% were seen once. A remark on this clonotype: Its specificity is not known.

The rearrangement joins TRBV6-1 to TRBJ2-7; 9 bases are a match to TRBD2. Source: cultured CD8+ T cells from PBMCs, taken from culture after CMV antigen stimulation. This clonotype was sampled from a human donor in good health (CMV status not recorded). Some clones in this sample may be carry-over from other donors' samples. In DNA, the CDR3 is TGTGCCAGCAGTCTAGCGGGGCCCCTCTCCTACGAGCAGTACTTC. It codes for CASSLAGPLSYEQYF.